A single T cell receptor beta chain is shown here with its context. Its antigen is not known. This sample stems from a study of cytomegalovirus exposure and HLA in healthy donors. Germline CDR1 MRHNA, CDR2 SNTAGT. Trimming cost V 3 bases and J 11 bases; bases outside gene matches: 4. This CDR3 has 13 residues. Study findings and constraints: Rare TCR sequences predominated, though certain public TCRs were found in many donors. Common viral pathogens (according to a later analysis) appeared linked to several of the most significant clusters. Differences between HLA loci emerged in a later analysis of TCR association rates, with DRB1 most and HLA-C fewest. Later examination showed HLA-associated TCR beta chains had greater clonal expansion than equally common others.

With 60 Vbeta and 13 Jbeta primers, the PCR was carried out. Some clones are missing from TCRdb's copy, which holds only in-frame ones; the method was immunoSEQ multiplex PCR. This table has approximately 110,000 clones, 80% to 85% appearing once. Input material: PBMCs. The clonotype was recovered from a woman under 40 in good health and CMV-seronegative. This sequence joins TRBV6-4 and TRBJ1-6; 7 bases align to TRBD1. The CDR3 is CASSEDRSTPLHF. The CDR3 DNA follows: TGTGCCAGCAGTGAGGACAGGTCTACACCCCTCCACTTT.